The 2 T cell receptor beta chains reported below all come from one sample, sequenced in a study of blood T cell repertoires in COVID-19 (TCRdb year 2020). The library came from the immunoSEQ multiplex PCR assay. As stored in TCRdb, this immuneACCESS dataset retains in-frame rearrangements with V and J assigned. A fraction of the clones does not appear; measured against another copy, unresolved V genes explain less than half of the discrepancy, and the remainder lacks a known reason. In this sample the table shows roughly 220,000 clones, around 82% of which occur a single time. Jointly, the top ten make up roughly 3% of the sample. The sample comprised peripheral blood. These TCRs come from a woman aged 25 to 39 who had recovered from COVID-19.

This chain links TRBV9 with TRBJ2-7, with TRBD1 matching over 7 bases. The CDR3 has 14 amino acids. Germline CDR1 reads SGDLS; CDR2 reads YYNGEE. V trimming: 3 bases; J trimming: 2 bases; junction bases outside the gene matches: 5. The CDR3 bases are TGTGCCAGCAGCGCTGGGGGACAGCCCTACGAGCAGTACTTC. This encodes CASSAGGQPYEQYF. Full variable domain (outside the CDR3, taken from reference TRBV9 and TRBJ2-7): DSGVTQTPKHLITATGQRVTLRCSPRSGDLSVYWYQQSLDQGLQFLIQYYNGEERAKGNILERFSAQQFPDLHSELNLSSLELGDSALYFCASSAGGQPYEQYFGPGTRLTVT.

The chain uses TRBV24-1 and TRBJ2-3; 8 nucleotides line up with TRBD2. Germline lookup yields CDR1 KGHDR and CDR2 SFDVKD. V dropped 3 bases and J dropped 4; count of bases not matched to a gene: 8. The length of the CDR3 is 16 residues. The CDR3 DNA is TGTGCCACCAGTGATCTAGCGGGCGAGGCGGCAGATACGCAGTATTTT. Its protein is CATSDLAGEAADTQYF.